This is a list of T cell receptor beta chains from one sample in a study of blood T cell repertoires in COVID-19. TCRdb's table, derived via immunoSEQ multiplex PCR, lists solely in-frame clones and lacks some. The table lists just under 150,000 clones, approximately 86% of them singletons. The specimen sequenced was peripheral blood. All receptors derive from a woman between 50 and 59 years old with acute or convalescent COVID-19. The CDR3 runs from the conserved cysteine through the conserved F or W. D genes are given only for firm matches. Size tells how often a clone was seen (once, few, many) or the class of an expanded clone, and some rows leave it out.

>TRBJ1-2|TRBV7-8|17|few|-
TGTGCCAGCAGCTTAGTCCCACAGGGATCTATCCTCTATGGCTACACCTTC
CASSLVPQGSILYGYTF
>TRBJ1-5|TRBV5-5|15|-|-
TGTGCCAGCAGCTTGGTGGGGACACGAAATCAGCCCCAGCATTTT
CASSLVGTRNQPQHF
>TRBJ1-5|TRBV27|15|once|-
TGTGCCAGCAGTTTCGGGGTCCCATACAATCAGCCCCAGCATTTT
CASSFGVPYNQPQHF
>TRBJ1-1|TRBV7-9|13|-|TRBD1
TGTGCCAGCAGCCCAGGGGGCGGCACTGAAGCTTTCTTT
CASSPGGGTEAFF
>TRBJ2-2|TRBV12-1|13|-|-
TGTGCCAGCAGGACTTCGAACACCGGGGAGCTGTTTTTT
CASRTSNTGELFF
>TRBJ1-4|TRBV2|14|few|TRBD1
TGTGCCAGTCACCCCGGGACAGTTAATGAAAAACTGTTTTTT
CASHPGTVNEKLFF
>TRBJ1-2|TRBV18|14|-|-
TGTGCCAGCTCACCTTCAGAGGAAGGTAAAGGCTACACCTTC
CASSPSEEGKGYTF
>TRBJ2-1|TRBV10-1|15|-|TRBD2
TGCGCCAGCAGTGAGTCAAGGGAGGGCGACAATGAGCAGTTCTTC
CASSESREGDNEQFF
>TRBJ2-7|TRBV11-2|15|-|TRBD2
TGTGCCAGCAGCTTAACGCCTAGCGGGGCCTACGAGCAGTACTTC
CASSLTPSGAYEQYF
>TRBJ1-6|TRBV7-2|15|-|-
TGTGCCAGCAGCTTAGGGACAGTTCCTAATTCACCCCTCCACTTT
CASSLGTVPNSPLHF